The clone carrying this TCR beta chain was recorded many times. What it recognizes is unknown. These data are taken from a study of molecular identifiers for immune sequencing clone quantification. Study-level results: Beyond 20 RNA copies, clones held over 97% of effector molecules, compared with under 1% in naive cells.

The V and J ends lost 6 bases and 4 bases respectively, with 19 bases between them. This CDR3 comprises 15 residues. Looked up from germline, CDR1 is MGHDK and CDR2 is SYGVNS. TCRdb fed the PCR reads into MiXCR, producing one record per CDR3 protein. Of around 470,000 distinct CDR3 sequences in the sample, about 22% were seen once. Sequenced input: naive CD8+ T cells from blood, with Jurkat cell RNA spiked in. Noted subset: FACS-sorted CD8+CD4-CCR7+CD45RA+ naive T cells. V is TRBV25-1 and J is TRBJ2-7, with D perhaps being TRBD1 or TRBD2 (5 bases each). The sequence was collected from a human donor in good health. Some libraries in this study had Jurkat cell RNA spiked in. The CDR3 spells CASSGAGTERYEQYF. Written as DNA, the CDR3 is TGTGCCAGCAGCGGAGCCGGGACGGAAAGATACGAGCAGTACTTC.